These 17 T cell receptor beta chains share one sample of origin, sequenced in a study of T cell responses to AZD1222 COVID-19 vaccine (dated by TCRdb to about 2021). Libraries came from the immunoSEQ multiplex PCR assay. The source is immuneACCESS, and TCRdb retained only in-frame sequences with V and J called. Part of the clones is not carried over; for the studies checked, unresolved V genes explain less than half of this, and the remainder is unexplained. The table for this sample lists 150,000 to 200,000 clones; about 90% of them were counted only once. The leading ten clones occupy more than 0.4% of the sample. The label giving this sample's time point can be read as: baseline before first vaccination. The input for sequencing was peripheral blood, taken on day 0 of AZD1222 vaccination. These TCRs come from an adult in good health.

The chain links TRBV5-1 to TRBJ1-5; D not resolved. The CDR3 totals 15 residues. The germline V gene has CDR1 SGHRS and CDR2 YFSETQ. Trimming removed 2 bases at V and 3 bases at J, with 12 bases between. CDR3 DNA sequence: TGCGCCAGCAGCTTAATGGAGGGAGACAATCAGCCCCAGCATTTT. Translating it yields CASSLMEGDNQPQHF.

The V gene is TRBV9, the J gene TRBJ2-7, with D possibly being TRBD1 (5 bases). Trimming left V 4 bases short and J 0 bases short, with 11 bases between. The CDR3 consists of 14 residues. Germline lookup yields CDR1 SGDLS and CDR2 YYNGEE. The CDR3 reads CASSSDSFSYEQYF. CDR3 sequence (DNA): TGTGCCAGCAGCTCAGACAGCTTCTCCTACGAGCAGTACTTC.

The rearrangement uses TRBV19 and TRBJ2-5; D perhaps matches TRBD2 (5 bases). V was shortened by 4 bases and J by 0 bases, with 18 bases between the two germline ends. Germline V gives CDR1 LNHDA, CDR2 SQIVND (reference sequence). The CDR3 totals 17 residues. The chain's CDR3 is CASSTRRLAEYQETQYF. The CDR3 nucleotides read TGTGCCAGTAGTACCCGGAGGCTAGCAGAGTACCAAGAGACCCAGTACTTC.

The chain carries TRBV5-1 and TRBJ1-6; TRBD1 matches at 7 bases. V was pared by 7 bases and J by 8 bases, with 6 bases of the junction left unmatched. Germline V gene lookup returns CDR1 SGHRS and CDR2 YFSETQ. This CDR3 comprises 13 residues. In DNA, the CDR3 is TGCGCCAGCGGTGGGACAGTCGATTCACCCCTCCACTTT. Its translation: CASGGTVDSPLHF.

This sequence joins TRBV12-5 and TRBJ1-5; TRBD1 might be the D (6 bases). The CDR3 loop spans 16 amino acids. Germline V gene data show CDR1 as LGHNT and CDR2 as FRNRAP. V gave up 6 bases and J gave up 0 bases, with 15 bases separating them. This chain's CDR3 is CASGRDRNYSNQPQHF. The CDR3 DNA reads TGTGCTAGTGGGAGAGACAGGAATTATAGCAATCAGCCCCAGCATTTT.

This clone was picked up one time. The CDR3 nucleotides are TGTGCCAGCTCACGCGATTCCGGGACACTCTCTGAAGCTTTCTTT. Amino acid sequence: CASSRDSGTLSEAFF. V usage is TRBV18 and J usage is TRBJ1-1; TRBD1 might be the D (6 bases). The CDR3 covers 15 residues. Trimming took off 4 bases at V and 6 bases at J, with 18 bases between the two ends. Germline CDR1 KGHSH, CDR2 LQKENI.

The rearrangement links TRBV28 to TRBJ2-7; D not certain. CDR3 size: 14 residues. Germline loops: CDR1 MDHEN, CDR2 SYDVKM. The V end lost 1 base, the J end lost 2 bases, and 9 bases lay between the germline ends. The CDR3 is CASSLSWGTYEQYF. Written as DNA, the CDR3 is TGTGCCAGCAGTTTATCGTGGGGTACCTACGAGCAGTACTTC.

This sequence joins TRBV7-8 and TRBJ1-6; 8 nucleotides match TRBD1. V shed 3 bases, J shed 5 bases, and the junction held 3 bases outside the gene matches. The CDR3 sequence is 15 residues long. The germline V gene has CDR1 SGHVS and CDR2 FQNEAQ. The CDR3 nucleotides are TGTGCCAGCAGCTTGGACAGGGTGAATAATTCACCCCTCCACTTT. Its protein is CASSLDRVNNSPLHF.

The chain uses TRBV14 and TRBJ1-1; D uncertain. V lost 4 bases, J lost 8 bases, and 14 bases lay in between. CDR1 is SGHDN and CDR2 is FVKESK in the germline V gene. The CDR3 totals 13 residues. The CDR3 sequence is CASSPRGWSEAFF. CDR3 bases: TGTGCCAGCAGCCCCAGAGGATGGTCCGAAGCTTTCTTT. The variable domain in full, with the rest retrieved from reference TRBV14 and TRBJ1-1, is EAGVTQFPSHSVIEKGQTVTLRCDPISGHDNLYWYRRVMGKEIKFLLHFVKESKQDESGMPNNRFLAERTGGTYSTLKVQPAELEDSGVYFCASSPRGWSEAFFGQGTRLTVV.

The V gene is TRBV19, the J gene TRBJ2-3, with D perhaps assigned TRBD1 or TRBD2 (5 bases each). The germline gives CDR1 LNHDA, CDR2 SQIVND (reference sequence). The CDR3 is 14 amino acids. With 5 bases removed from V and 6 bases from J, the gap between germline ends came to 15 bases. The CDR3 here is CASSSGTPRDTQYF. In DNA form, the CDR3 reads TGTGCCAGTAGTTCCGGGACCCCACGGGATACGCAGTATTTT.

The CDR3 DNA reads as TGTGCCAGCAGAGAGCGGTCCTACGAGCAGTACTTC. It is translated as CASRERSYEQYF. The gene calls are TRBV28 and TRBJ2-7; D is possibly TRBD2 (5 bases). The ends were cut back, 6 bases at V and 1 base at J, with 7 bases in the middle. The germline gives CDR1 MDHEN, CDR2 SYDVKM. The CDR3 is made up of 12 amino acids.

This clone has more than one count but fewer than ten. This same CDR3 is encoded by further DNA sequences in the sample. The rearrangement links TRBV12-5 to TRBJ1-1, with D possibly being TRBD1 (6 bases). This CDR3 comprises 15 residues. Germline V CDR1 and CDR2: LGHNT, FRNRAP. V shed 2 bases and J shed 0 bases, with 10 bases lying between them. The CDR3: CASGLLQGMNTEAFF. The CDR3 DNA reads TGTGCTAGTGGTTTGCTACAGGGCATGAACACTGAAGCTTTCTTT.

V is TRBV3-1 (or the pseudogene TRBV3-2) and J is TRBJ1-1; 7 bases line up with TRBD1. With 6 bases clipped from V and 3 bases from J, the junction kept 7 bases outside the gene matches. CDR3 size: 14 residues. In germline, CDR1 is LGHDT, CDR2 YNNKEL (reference sequence). CDR3 sequence: CASRPTGEDTEAFF. For the CDR3, the DNA is TGTGCCAGCAGACCTACAGGGGAGGACACTGAAGCTTTCTTT.

In its sample, this clone was seen once. The chain uses TRBV18 and TRBJ2-7, with D uncertain. In germline, CDR1 is KGHSH, CDR2 LQKENI. This CDR3 spans 12 amino acids. The V and J ends lost 3 bases and 4 bases respectively, with 7 bases between them. The CDR3 here is CASSPKSYEQYF. The DNA of the CDR3 is TGTGCCAGCTCACCGAAAAGTTACGAGCAGTACTTC. Drawing the rest from reference TRBV18 and TRBJ2-7, the complete variable domain is NAGVMQNPRHLVRRRGQEARLRCSPMKGHSHVYWYRQLPEEGLKFMVYLQKENIIDESGMPKERFSAEFPKEGPSILRIQQVVRGDSAAYFCASSPKSYEQYFGPGTRLTVT.

The chain uses TRBV19 and TRBJ2-7, with D possibly TRBD2 on 6 matching bases. The germline V and J ends were trimmed by 4 bases and 6 bases, with 13 bases remaining between them. The germline V gene encodes CDR1 LNHDA and CDR2 SQIVND (reference sequence). The CDR3 contains 13 residues. CDR3 in amino acids: CASSSQLAGEQYF. The CDR3 region has the DNA TGTGCCAGTAGTAGTCAACTAGCTGGCGAGCAGTACTTC.

V is TRBV6-5 and J is TRBJ1-3; D remains ambiguous. Germline lookup yields CDR1 MNHEY and CDR2 SVGAGI. V lost 0 bases, J lost 2 bases, and 8 bases lay in between. This CDR3 comprises 15 residues. CDR3 amino acids: CASSYSPVPGNTIYF. The CDR3 coding sequence is TGTGCCAGCAGTTACTCACCAGTCCCTGGAAACACCATATATTTT.

CDR3 loop: CASSPGTYDPNEQFF. CDR3 nucleotide sequence: TGTGCCAGCAGCCCGGGGACCTACGACCCCAATGAGCAGTTCTTC. This chain uses TRBV7-6 with TRBJ2-1, with D perhaps given as TRBD1 or TRBD2 (5 bases each). Between the trimmed V and J ends, which lost 5 bases and 6 bases, there was a span of 17 bases. This CDR3 comprises 15 residues. From germline, CDR1 is SGHVS and CDR2 FNYEAQ.